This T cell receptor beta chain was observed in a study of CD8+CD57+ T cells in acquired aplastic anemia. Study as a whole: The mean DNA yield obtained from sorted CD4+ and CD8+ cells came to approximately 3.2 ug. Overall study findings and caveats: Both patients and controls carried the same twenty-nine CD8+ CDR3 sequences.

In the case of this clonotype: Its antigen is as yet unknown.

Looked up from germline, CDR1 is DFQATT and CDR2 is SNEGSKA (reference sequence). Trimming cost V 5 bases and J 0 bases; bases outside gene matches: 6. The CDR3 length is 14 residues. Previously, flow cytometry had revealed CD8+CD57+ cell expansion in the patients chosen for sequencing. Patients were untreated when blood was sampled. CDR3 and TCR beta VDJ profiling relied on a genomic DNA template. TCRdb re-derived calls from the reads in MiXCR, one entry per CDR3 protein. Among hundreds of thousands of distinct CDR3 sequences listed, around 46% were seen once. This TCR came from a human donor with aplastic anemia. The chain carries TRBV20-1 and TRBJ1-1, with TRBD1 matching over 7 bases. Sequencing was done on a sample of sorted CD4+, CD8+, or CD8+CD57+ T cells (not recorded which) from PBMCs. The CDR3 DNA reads TGCAGTGCTGGGCGGGACAGTGTGAACACTGAAGCTTTCTTT. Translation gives CSAGRDSVNTEAFF.